This T cell receptor beta chain emerged from a study of technical replicates of blood from four donors. The CDR3 spans 13 residues. Trimming removed 3 bases from V and 4 bases from J, with 10 bases in between. Germline V gene data show CDR1 as MGHRA and CDR2 as YSYEKL. Method: immunoSEQ multiplex PCR; TCRdb's copy keeps in-frame clones and lacks some. The table lists more than 65,000 clones, roughly 89% of them singletons. The receptor was derived from a human donor in good health. Some clones in this sample may be carry-over from other donors' samples. The chain recombines TRBV4-1 with TRBJ2-7; perhaps TRBD2 as D (6 bases). The sample consisted of T cells isolated from PBMCs. The CDR3 reads CASSQGGPYEQYF. CDR3 DNA: TGCGCCAGCAGCCAGGGAGGACCTTACGAGCAGTACTTC.